One and the same sample provided the 30 T cell receptor beta chains below, sequenced in a study of cytomegalovirus exposure and HLA in healthy donors. The PCR ran on 60 Vbeta and 13 Jbeta primers. The method was immunoSEQ multiplex PCR; TCRdb's version includes in-frame clones alone and lacks a portion of them. Counted here are about 160,000 clones, roughly 90% occurring once; the ten biggest clones make up roughly 1.9%. The sample comprised PBMCs. These receptors originate from a woman aged 18-29 years in good health and CMV-seronegative.

This chain joins TRBV7-2 and TRBJ2-7, with 9 nucleotides matching TRBD2. J gave up 0 bases and V 3 bases, and 9 bases lay outside the gene matches. This CDR3 comprises 17 residues. Germline CDR1 is SGHTA and CDR2 is FQGNSA. CDR3 protein: CASSLGRGGRSSYEQYF. As DNA, the CDR3 is TGTGCCAGCAGCTTGGGGCGGGGGGGAAGGAGCTCCTACGAGCAGTACTTC.

This chain connects TRBV30 to TRBJ2-3, with D maybe TRBD1 (6 bases). With 7 bases removed from V and 0 bases from J, the gap between germline ends came to 11 bases. The CDR3 totals 13 residues. Germline CDR1 and CDR2: GTSNPN and SVGIG (reference sequence). The CDR3 is CASTGSSTDTQYF. The CDR3, as DNA: TGTGCCTCGACAGGTTCTAGCACAGATACGCAGTATTTT.

This clone was recorded once. This chain connects TRBV9 to TRBJ2-3; D call uncertain. The germline V gene encodes CDR1 SGDLS and CDR2 YYNGEE. The CDR3 covers 16 residues. Trimming stripped 4 bases from V and 2 bases from J, with 17 bases between. CDR3 protein: CASSTSTHLYTDTQYF. Here the CDR3 DNA reads TGTGCCAGCAGCACCTCTACCCACCTTTACACAGATACGCAGTATTTT.

This chain joins TRBV6-1 and TRBJ1-2, with a possible D match to TRBD1 (6 bases). The V end lost 4 bases, the J end lost 8 bases, and 14 bases lay between the germline ends. Germline assignment: CDR1 MNHNS and CDR2 SASEGT. CDR3 length: 13 residues. The CDR3 here is CASSGGPRGGYTF. In DNA form, the CDR3 reads TGTGCCAGCAGTGGAGGGCCTAGGGGGGGCTACACCTTC.

The table lists this clone with a few counts. This chain uses TRBV5-1 with TRBJ2-5; D possibly corresponds to TRBD2 (6 bases). Trimming cost V 4 bases and J 5 bases, with 18 bases left between them. Germline values: CDR1 SGHRS, CDR2 YFSETQ. The CDR3 is 15 amino acids. For the CDR3, the DNA is TGCGCCAGCAGCATCGGTGCGGCGGCGGGGGAGACCCAGTACTTC. It translates to CASSIGAAAGETQYF.

The J gene is TRBJ1-2, the V gene TRBV30; the D is unclear. Germline CDR1 and CDR2: GTSNPN and SVGIG (reference sequence). Between the trimmed V and J ends, which lost 7 bases and 2 bases, there was a span of 17 bases. The CDR3 sequence is 14 residues long. This chain's CDR3 is CASLRLQPNYGYTF. In DNA form, the CDR3 reads TGTGCCTCACTCAGATTACAGCCCAACTATGGCTACACCTTC.

The chain employs TRBV7-3 and TRBJ2-2, with 7 bases aligning to TRBD2. The CDR3 loop spans 17 amino acids. Germline trimming cut 4 bases from V and 1 base from J; bases unmatched to any gene: 9. CDR1 SGHTA and CDR2 FQGTGA come from the germline V gene. The DNA for the CDR3 is TGTGCCAGCAGCTCCCACCCGGGGGAGGGGAACACCGGGGAGCTGTTTTTT. It specifies CASSSHPGEGNTGELFF.

As DNA, the CDR3 is TGTGCCAGCAGTCTCCTCGGAGGGGGGGGCGAGCAGTACTTC. Translated, it gives CASSLLGGGGEQYF. V is TRBV27 and J is TRBJ2-7; D perhaps matches TRBD2 (7 bases). Trimming cost V 5 bases and J 6 bases, with 17 bases left between them. The CDR3 spans 14 residues. Germline CDR1 is MNHEY and CDR2 is SMNVEV (reference sequence).

The chain uses TRBV19 and TRBJ2-4; 9 bases match TRBD2. V lost 5 bases, J lost 3 bases, and 8 bases stayed unmatched. Per the germline V gene, CDR1 is LNHDA and CDR2 is SQIVND (reference sequence). There are 16 residues in the CDR3. CDR3 region: CASSGVTSGFKNIQYF. Written as DNA, the CDR3 is TGTGCCAGTAGTGGGGTGACTAGCGGCTTCAAAAACATTCAGTACTTC.

V and J are TRBV6-4 and TRBJ2-2; no firm D call. The CDR3 consists of 11 residues. CDR1 is MRHNA and CDR2 is SNTAGT in the germline V gene. Trimming took 4 bases from V and 7 from J, leaving 4 bases between them. The CDR3 loop is CASSGGGELFF. CDR3 DNA: TGTGCCAGCAGTGGAGGCGGGGAGCTGTTTTTT.

Here the CDR3 DNA reads TGTGCCAGTAGTGGGGCTTCAAAGGGAACCTACGAGCAGTACTTC. Its translation is CASSGASKGTYEQYF. This rearrangement joins TRBV19 to TRBJ2-7, with D perhaps matching TRBD1 (5 bases). Germline CDR1 is LNHDA and CDR2 is SQIVND (reference sequence). V lost 5 bases and J lost 2, with 16 bases in between. The CDR3 runs 15 residues.

The chain combines TRBV11-2 with TRBJ1-4; D not resolved. The CDR3 is 16 residues long. CDR1 SGHAT and CDR2 FQNNGV come from the germline V gene. The V and J ends lost 1 base and 0 bases respectively, with 9 bases between them. In DNA form, the CDR3 reads TGTGCCAGCAGCTTAGGGGAGCGCGCAACTAATGAAAAACTGTTTTTT. As protein: CASSLGERATNEKLFF. The complete variable domain, with remaining parts taken from reference TRBV11-2 and TRBJ1-4, reads EAGVAQSPRYKIIEKRQSVAFWCNPISGHATLYWYQQILGQGPKLLIQFQNNGVVDDSQLPKDRFSAERLKGVDSTLKIQPAKLEDSAVYLCASSLGERATNEKLFFGSGTQLSVL.

The V call is TRBV28, the J call TRBJ2-3; 10 bases line up with TRBD2. J lost 2 bases, V lost 3 bases, and 5 bases had no gene match. There are 16 residues in the CDR3. Germline CDR1 is MDHEN and CDR2 is SYDVKM. CDR3 loop: CASSLRSGRNTDTQYF. The DNA for the CDR3 is TGTGCCAGCAGTTTGCGTAGCGGGAGGAACACAGATACGCAGTATTTT. Based on the CDR3 plus reference TRBV28 and TRBJ2-3, the full variable domain is DVKVTQSSRYLVKRTGEKVFLECVQDMDHENMFWYRQDPGLGLRLIYFSYDVKMKEKGDIPEGYSVSREKKERFSLILESASTNQTSMYLCASSLRSGRNTDTQYFGPGTRLTVL.

The chain is built from TRBV9 and TRBJ1-2; perhaps TRBD1 as D (6 bases). Germline lookup yields CDR1 SGDLS and CDR2 YYNGEE. The germline V and J ends were trimmed by 3 bases and 5 bases, with 17 bases remaining between them. The length of the CDR3 is 15 residues. CDR3 in amino acids: CASSARGGQGYGYTF. Here the CDR3 DNA reads TGTGCCAGCAGCGCTAGGGGGGGGCAGGGGTATGGCTACACCTTC.

The chain is built from TRBV4-1 and TRBJ2-7, with D possibly TRBD2 on 5 matching bases. The V end lost 0 bases, the J end lost 2 bases, and 5 bases lay between the germline ends. The length of the CDR3 is 13 residues. The germline gives CDR1 MGHRA, CDR2 YSYEKL. The CDR3: CASSQEEAYEQYF. In DNA, the CDR3 is TGCGCCAGCAGCCAAGAGGAGGCCTACGAGCAGTACTTC.

This rearrangement joins TRBV4-1 to TRBJ2-7; 9 bases are a match to TRBD2. The V gene's germline CDR1 is MGHRA and CDR2 YSYEKL. The CDR3 is 15 residues long. Trimming at V came to 1 base and at J to 3 bases, leaving 4 bases not matched to a gene. Here the CDR3 reads CASSQGLAGNYEQYF. The CDR3 DNA follows: TGCGCCAGCAGCCAAGGGCTAGCGGGGAACTACGAGCAGTACTTC.

This rearrangement joins TRBV13 to TRBJ1-1; maybe TRBD1 (6 bases). The germline gives CDR1 PRHDT, CDR2 FYEKMQ (reference sequence). This CDR3 contains 12 residues. The ends were cut back, 8 bases at V and 6 bases at J, with 13 bases in the middle. CDR3 amino acids: CASGPRGPEAFF. The CDR3 DNA is TGTGCCAGCGGCCCCAGGGGCCCTGAAGCTTTCTTT. Together with reference TRBV13 and TRBJ1-1, the CDR3 gives the full variable domain: AAGVIQSPRHLIKEKRETATLKCYPIPRHDTVYWYQQGPGQDPQFLISFYEKMQSDKGSIPDRFSAQQFSDYHSELNMSSLELGDSALYFCASGPRGPEAFFGQGTRLTVV.

In this sample, this clone turned up a few times. The chain combines TRBV28 with TRBJ2-7; 10 bases fit TRBD1. From germline, CDR1 is MDHEN and CDR2 SYDVKM. This CDR3 has 15 residues. V was clipped by 5 bases and J by 4 bases; unmatched bases: 8. Here the CDR3 reads CASSVPGQGNYEQYF. CDR3 nucleotides: TGTGCCAGCAGTGTTCCGGGACAGGGGAATTACGAGCAGTACTTC.

The chain links TRBV2 to TRBJ2-3, with 12 positions matching TRBD2. CDR1 SNHLY and CDR2 FYNNEI come from the germline V gene. The CDR3 totals 17 residues. Trimming cost V 4 bases and J 3 bases; bases outside gene matches: 8. CDR3 in amino acids: CASSGTSGISVTDTQYF. CDR3 nucleotide sequence: TGTGCCAGCAGTGGGACTAGCGGGATTAGTGTAACAGATACGCAGTATTTT. The complete variable domain, with remaining parts taken from reference TRBV2 and TRBJ2-3, reads EPEVTQTPSHQVTQMGQEVILRCVPISNHLYFYWYRQILGQKVEFLVSFYNNEISEKSEIFDDQFSVERPDGSNFTLKIRSTKLEDSAMYFCASSGTSGISVTDTQYFGPGTRLTVL.

The rearrangement uses TRBV4-2 and TRBJ2-2; D gene uncertain. V gave up 8 bases and J gave up 5 bases, with 6 bases separating them. Per the germline V gene, CDR1 is LGHNA and CDR2 is YNFKEQ. The CDR3 has 11 amino acids. DNA for the CDR3: TGTGCCAGCTTTTCTACCGGGGAGCTGTTTTTT. This sequence encodes CASFSTGELFF.

The chain combines TRBV2 with TRBJ2-3; 9 positions match TRBD1. Germline V gene sequence: CDR1 SNHLY, CDR2 FYNNEI. The CDR3 loop spans 15 amino acids. After removal of 5 bases from V and 2 bases from J, the junction contained 5 bases not matched to a gene. CDR3 in amino acids: CASSWGQGDTDTQYF. In DNA, the CDR3 is TGTGCCAGCAGTTGGGGACAGGGCGACACAGATACGCAGTATTTT.

The gene calls are TRBV6-1 and TRBJ2-2; no reliable D call. V lost 2 bases and J 1 base, leaving 11 bases between the germline ends. Germline assignment: CDR1 MNHNS and CDR2 SASEGT. The CDR3 length is 16 residues. The CDR3 sequence: CASSESRFGNTGELFF. CDR3 in DNA: TGTGCCAGCAGTGAATCTCGGTTTGGGAACACCGGGGAGCTGTTTTTT.

V and J are TRBV7-9 and TRBJ1-2, with 11 bases fitting TRBD1. Germline lookup yields CDR1 SEHNR and CDR2 FQNEAQ (reference sequence). The CDR3 has 16 amino acids. Trimming cost V 4 bases and J 4 bases; bases outside gene matches: 8. The CDR3 loop is CASSSNSGTGGYGYTF. The CDR3, as DNA: TGTGCCAGCAGCTCCAACTCGGGGACAGGGGGCTATGGCTACACCTTC.

This sequence joins TRBV27 and TRBJ2-7; D not resolved. CDR1 is MNHEY and CDR2 is SMNVEV in the germline V gene (reference sequence). This CDR3 has 14 residues. Trimming took off 3 bases at V and 5 bases at J, with 14 bases between the two ends. CDR3 amino acids: CASSFLGQFNEQYF. The CDR3 DNA reads as TGTGCCAGCAGTTTCCTGGGCCAATTCAACGAGCAGTACTTC.

The chain couples TRBV28 to TRBJ1-2; 8 bases map to TRBD1. V was pared by 6 bases and J by 6 bases, with 6 bases of the junction left unmatched. This CDR3 region has 13 residues. Germline lookup yields CDR1 MDHEN and CDR2 SYDVKM. The CDR3 DNA reads TGTGCCAGCAGCCCTGGACAGGGTCATGGCTACACCTTC. Its translation: CASSPGQGHGYTF.

This clone appeared once. The genes are TRBV5-6 and TRBJ2-2, with D uncertain. From germline, CDR1 is SGHDT and CDR2 YYEEEE. CDR3 size: 14 residues. V was pared by 4 bases and J by 1 base, with 8 bases between. CDR3 protein: CASSLPRNTGELFF. For the CDR3, the DNA is TGTGCCAGCAGCCTGCCCAGGAACACCGGGGAGCTGTTTTTT.

The chain combines TRBV5-1 with TRBJ2-5, with TRBD1 matching 7 bases. The CDR3 spans 14 residues. Germline V gene sequence: CDR1 SGHRS, CDR2 YFSETQ. V lost 0 bases, J lost 11 bases, and 10 bases stayed unmatched. The CDR3 region is CASSLDRGSVEQYF. CDR3 sequence (DNA): TGCGCCAGCAGCTTGGACAGGGGATCCGTTGAGCAGTACTTC. Drawing the rest from reference TRBV5-1 and TRBJ2-5, the complete variable domain is KAGVTQTPRYLIKTRGQQVTLSCSPISGHRSVSWYQQTPGQGLQFLFEYFSETQRNKGNFPGRFSGRQFSNSRSEMNVSTLELGDSALYLCASSLDRGSVEQYFGPGTRLLVL.

This chain joins TRBV29-1 and TRBJ1-1; no firm D call. Germline V gene sequence: CDR1 SQVTM, CDR2 ANQGSEA. V was pared by 4 bases and J by 1 base, with 13 bases between. The CDR3 runs to 14 residues. The CDR3: CSVASFLPNTEAFF. CDR3 sequence (DNA): TGCAGCGTTGCTTCTTTCCTCCCGAACACTGAAGCTTTCTTT.

The chain is built from TRBV2 and TRBJ2-3; possibly TRBD1 for D (6 bases). Germline V lookup: CDR1 SNHLY, CDR2 FYNNEI. Trimming removed 4 bases from V and 1 base from J, with 12 bases in between. The CDR3 is made up of 15 amino acids. CDR3 nucleotides: TGTGCCAGCAGTGTACAGGGTTTGGGCACAGATACGCAGTATTTT. Encoded protein: CASSVQGLGTDTQYF.

This chain joins TRBV19 and TRBJ1-5; D is undetermined. Germline V lookup: CDR1 LNHDA, CDR2 SQIVND (reference sequence). V lost 2 bases and J 4 bases, leaving 6 bases between the germline ends. CDR3 length: 13 residues. The CDR3 DNA sequence: TGTGCCAGTAGTATAACGGGGAATCAGCCCCAGCATTTT. Translated, it gives CASSITGNQPQHF.